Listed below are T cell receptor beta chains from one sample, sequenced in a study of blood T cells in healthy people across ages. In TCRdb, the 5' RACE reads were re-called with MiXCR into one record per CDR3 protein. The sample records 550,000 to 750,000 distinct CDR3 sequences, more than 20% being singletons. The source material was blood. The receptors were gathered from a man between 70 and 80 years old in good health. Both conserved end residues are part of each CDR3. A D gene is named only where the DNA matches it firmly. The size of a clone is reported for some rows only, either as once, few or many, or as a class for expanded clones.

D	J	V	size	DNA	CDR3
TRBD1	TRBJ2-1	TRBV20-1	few	TGCAGTTCACAAATTCCCCGGGACAGGGGGAGCCATGAGCAGTTCTTC	CSSQIPRDRGSHEQFF
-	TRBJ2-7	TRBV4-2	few	TGTGCCAGCAGCCAAGTCTCTAGTGGATTCTACGAGCAGTACTTC	CASSQVSSGFYEQYF
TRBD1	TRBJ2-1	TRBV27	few	TGTGCCAGTAGAGGGACAGGGGACCTTCCTTATCAGTTCTTC	CASRGTGDLPYQFF
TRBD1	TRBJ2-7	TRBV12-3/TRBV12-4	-	TGTGCCAGCAGTCCAAGACAGGGGAGGTACGAGCAGTACTTC	CASSPRQGRYEQYF
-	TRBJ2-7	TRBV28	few	TGTGCCAGCACCCGTCGGAGCTCCTACGAGCAGTACTTC	CASTRRSSYEQYF
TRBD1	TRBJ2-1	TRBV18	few	TGTGCCAGCTCCCAAGGACAGGGATGGAATGAGCAGTTCTTC	CASSQGQGWNEQFF
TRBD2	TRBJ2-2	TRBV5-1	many	TGCGCCAGCAGCTTACGACTAGCGGGAGGGTCCGGGGAGCTGTTTTTT	CASSLRLAGGSGELFF
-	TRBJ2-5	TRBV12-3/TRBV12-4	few	TGTGCCAGCAGTTTCAGCAGGGGATATGGGGAGACCCAGTACTTC	CASSFSRGYGETQYF
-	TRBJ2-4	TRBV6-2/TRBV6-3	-	TGTGCCAGCAGTGCCGGACCAGGGGTGGGGAGTAGGGCCAAAAACATTCAGTACTTC	CASSAGPGVGSRAKNIQYF
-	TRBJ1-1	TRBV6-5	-	TGTGCCATCCGGGGCCCGACGAACACTGAAGCTTTCTTT	CAIRGPTNTEAFF
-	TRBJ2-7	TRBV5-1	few	TGCGCCAGCAGCTGGGATTTGAGACAGACGACCTACGAGCAGTACTTC	CASSWDLRQTTYEQYF
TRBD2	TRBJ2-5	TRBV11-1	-	TGTGCCAGCAGTCAGACTAGCGGCATTCAAGAGACCCAGTACTTC	CASSQTSGIQETQYF
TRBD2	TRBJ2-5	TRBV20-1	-	TGCAGTGCCAACCCGGGGACTAGCGGGGATTACAATGAGCAGTCCTTC	CSANPGTSGDYNEQSF
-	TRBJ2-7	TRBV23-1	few	TGCGCCAGCAGTCAATCCCTGGCCAGGGGAAACTCGTCACTCTACGAGCAGTACTTC	CASSQSLARGNSSLYEQYF
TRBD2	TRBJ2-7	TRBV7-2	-	TGTGCCAGCAGCGAAAAGACTAGCGGGTACTACGAGCAGTACTTC	CASSEKTSGYYEQYF
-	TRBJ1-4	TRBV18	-	TGTGCCAGCTCTCCAGCGGGACTGGAGAATGAAAAACTGTTTTTT	CASSPAGLENEKLFF
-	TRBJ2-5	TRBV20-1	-	TGCAGTGCCGCCCTTCGGACCGGAGAGGCAGAGACCCAGTACTTC	CSAALRTGEAETQYF
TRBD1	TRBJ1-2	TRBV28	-	TGTGCCAGCCACCCAGGGGGGATCAATGGCTACACCTTC	CASHPGGINGYTF
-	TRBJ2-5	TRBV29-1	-	TGCAGCGTTGAAGATCACGTGGAAGAGACCCAGTACTTC	CSVEDHVEETQYF
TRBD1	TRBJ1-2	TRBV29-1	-	TGCAGCGTTGAGGGACAGGGTGAGGATGGCTACACCTTC	CSVEGQGEDGYTF
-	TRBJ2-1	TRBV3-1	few	TGTGCCAGCAGCCAAAGGAGTTCGCCATACAATGAGCAGTTCTTC	CASSQRSSPYNEQFF
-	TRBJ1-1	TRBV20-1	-	TGCAGTGCTAGAGAGCCCCGACGGAACACTGAAGCTTTCTTT	CSAREPRRNTEAFF
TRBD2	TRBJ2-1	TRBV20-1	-	TGCAGTGCTAGTACGGGGAGGGGCGACTACAATGAGCAGTTCTTC	CSASTGRGDYNEQFF
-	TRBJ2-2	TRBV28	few	TGTGCCAGCAGTAAGGGGACGGGGAACACCGGGGAGCTGTTTTTT	CASSKGTGNTGELFF
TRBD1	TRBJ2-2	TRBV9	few	TGTGCCAGCAGCGCCCAGACAGGGCAGGGGGCCGGGGAGCTGTTTTTT	CASSAQTGQGAGELFF
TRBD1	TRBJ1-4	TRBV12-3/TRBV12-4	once	TGTGCCAGCAGTGCGCCAGGGGGAGGTAATGAAAAACTGTTTTTT	CASSAPGGGNEKLFF
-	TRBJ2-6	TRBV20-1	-	TGCAGTGCTGATGTGGGGGCCTCTGGGGCCAACGTCCTGACTTTC	CSADVGASGANVLTF
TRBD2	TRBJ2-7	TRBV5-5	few	TGTGCCAGCAGCGTAACGACTAGCGGGAGAATGTACGAGCAGTACTTC	CASSVTTSGRMYEQYF
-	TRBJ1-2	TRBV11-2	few	TGTGCCAGCAGCCATTACAGGGCAGAGTATGGCTACACCTTC	CASSHYRAEYGYTF
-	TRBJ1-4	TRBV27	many	TGTGCCAGCAGTCACGAATGGGAGGAAAAACTGTTTTTT	CASSHEWEEKLFF
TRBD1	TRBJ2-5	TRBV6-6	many	TGTGCCAGCAGTTACTCCGGGACAGGGTACCAAGAGACCCAGTACTTC	CASSYSGTGYQETQYF
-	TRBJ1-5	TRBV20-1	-	TGCAGTGCGGGGGACTTTTTTAGCAATCAGCCCCAGCATTTT	CSAGDFFSNQPQHF
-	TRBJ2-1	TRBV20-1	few	TGCAGTGCGCCGCTTTGGAATGAGCAGTTCTTC	CSAPLWNEQFF
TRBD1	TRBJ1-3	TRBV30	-	TGTGCCTGGAGTGAGACAGGGGCGCCTGGAAACACCATATATTTT	CAWSETGAPGNTIYF
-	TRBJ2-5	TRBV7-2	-	TGTGCCAGCAGCTTAGCAAGGAGCACAAGGGAGAACTTC	CASSLARSTRENF
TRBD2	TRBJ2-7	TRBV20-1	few	TGCAGTGCTAGAGATTCCACTAGCGTTTCAGAGCAGTACTTC	CSARDSTSVSEQYF
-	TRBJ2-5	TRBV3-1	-	TGTGCCAGCAGCCAAGAGGGTCTCGGGCGACAAGAGACCCAGTACTTC	CASSQEGLGRQETQYF
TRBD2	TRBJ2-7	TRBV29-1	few	TGCAGCGTTCAAGGAGGGACTAGCGGATACGAGCAGTACTTC	CSVQGGTSGYEQYF
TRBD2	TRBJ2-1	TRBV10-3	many	TGTGCCGTTAGCGGGGAGCCTTACAATGAGCAGTTCTTC	CAVSGEPYNEQFF
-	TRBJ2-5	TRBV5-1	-	TGCGCCAGCAGCTTGGGTGGGCCCGGGCAGACCCAGTACTTC	CASSLGGPGQTQYF
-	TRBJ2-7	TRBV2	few	TGTGCCAGCAGTGAACGAGCGGCAATCTCCTACGAGCAGTACTTC	CASSERAAISYEQYF
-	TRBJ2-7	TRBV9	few	TGTGCCAGCAGCGTAGAACGTTACTCCTACGAGCAGTACTTC	CASSVERYSYEQYF
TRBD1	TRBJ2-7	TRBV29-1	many	TGCAGCGTTGGAAGCCGGGACAGGGATGACAGCTCCTACGAGCAGTACTTC	CSVGSRDRDDSSYEQYF
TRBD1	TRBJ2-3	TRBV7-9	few	TGTGCCAGCAGCTTAGCGGGGACAGGGGGGACAGATACGCAGTATTTT	CASSLAGTGGTDTQYF
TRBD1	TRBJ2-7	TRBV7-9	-	TGTGCCAGCAGCTTAGGGGACAGGGGTACCTACGAGCAGTACTTC	CASSLGDRGTYEQYF
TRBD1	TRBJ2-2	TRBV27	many	TGTGCCAGCAGTTCCTGGACAGGAAGCACCGGGGAGCTGTTTTTT	CASSSWTGSTGELFF
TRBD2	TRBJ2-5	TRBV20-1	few	TGCAGTGCCATCTTGTGGACTAGCGGGAGAGAAGAGACCCAGTACTTC	CSAILWTSGREETQYF
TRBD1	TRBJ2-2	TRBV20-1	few	TGCAGTGCTCGTCGACAGGGGGACACCGGGGAGCTGTTTTTT	CSARRQGDTGELFF
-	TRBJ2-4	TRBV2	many	TGTGCCAGCAGACTTAATCGACTGGTAGCCAAAAACATTCAGTACTTC	CASRLNRLVAKNIQYF